The next 9 T cell receptor beta chains were all read from a single sample in a study of T cells in Graves' hyperthyroidism and ophthalmopathy. Amplification of TCR beta CDR3 regions was performed using RNA transcripts as template. An initial round of RT-PCR targeting the TCR CDR3 relied on the HTBI primer set. TCRdb reprocessed the multiplex PCR reads with MiXCR, giving one entry per CDR3 protein. The sample has about 480,000 distinct CDR3 sequences, 13% to 15% seen once. The sequenced material came from blood. The source is a woman aged 18-29 years with Graves' hyperthyroidism.

This clonotype was seen ten or more times. V is TRBV5-1 and J is TRBJ2-2; D ambiguous. With 6 bases removed from V and 4 bases from J, the gap between germline ends came to 13 bases. The germline V gene has CDR1 SGHRS and CDR2 YFSETQ. The CDR3 has 14 amino acids. The CDR3 loop reads CASTERAPTGELFF. Written as DNA, the CDR3 is TGCGCCAGCACGGAACGGGCTCCCACCGGGGAGCTGTTTTTT.

This clonotype was counted ten times or more. V and J are TRBV5-1 and TRBJ2-5; D is uncertain. The V end lost 0 bases, the J end lost 1 base, and 7 bases lay between the germline ends. CDR3 length: 14 residues. The germline V gene encodes CDR1 SGHRS and CDR2 YFSETQ. The CDR3 sequence: CASSLEARQETQYF. The CDR3 DNA is TGCGCCAGCAGCTTGGAGGCTCGCCAAGAGACCCAGTACTTC.

CDR3 coding DNA: TGTGCCTGGAGTGGAACGACAGGGGGTAAAGCTTTCTTT. This codes for CAWSGTTGGKAFF. The chain couples TRBV30 to TRBJ1-1; TRBD1 matches at 9 bases. The CDR3 runs 13 residues. V shed 1 base and J 9 bases; nucleotides not matched to a gene: 6. Per germline, CDR1 GTSNPN and CDR2 SVGIG (reference sequence).

This clonotype has a count of ten or more. This chain connects TRBV27 to TRBJ2-1; D might be TRBD2 (6 bases). CDR1 MNHEY and CDR2 SMNVEV come from the germline V gene (reference sequence). The length of the CDR3 is 12 residues. The germline V and J ends were trimmed by 5 bases and 10 bases, with 12 bases remaining between them. CDR3 residues: CASSITGEEQFF. CDR3 nucleotide sequence: TGTGCCAGCAGTATTACGGGGGAAGAGCAGTTCTTC.

This clonotype was counted at least ten times. The genes are TRBV12-5 and TRBJ2-7; 9 bases map to TRBD1. V lost 0 bases to trimming and J lost 7 bases; unmatched junction nucleotides: 10. Germline CDR1 and CDR2: LGHNT and FRNRAP. This CDR3 contains 16 residues. CDR3 nucleotide sequence: TGTGCTAGTGGTTTGGTACGGGGACAGGGCCGGGAAGAGCAGTACTTC. Its translation is CASGLVRGQGREEQYF.

In this sample, this clonotype turned up many times. This chain joins TRBV15 and TRBJ1-2; no firm D call. The CDR3 extends over 16 amino acids. With 4 bases removed from V and 6 bases from J, the gap between germline ends came to 21 bases. CDR1 is LNHNV and CDR2 is YYDKDF in the germline V gene (reference sequence). The CDR3 DNA follows: TGTGCCACCAGCACTCACCTCACCCCGACCGGACATGGCTACACCTTC. This codes for CATSTHLTPTGHGYTF.

This clonotype was observed at least ten times. J is TRBJ1-1 and V is TRBV18; TRBD1 agrees at 8 bases. V lost 3 bases to trimming and J lost 7 bases; unmatched junction nucleotides: 13. Germline CDR1 is KGHSH and CDR2 is LQKENI. There are 16 residues in the CDR3. CDR3 nucleotide sequence: TGTGCCAGCTCACCCGCCGGACAGGGCCGAACGAATGAAGCTTTCTTT. This codes for CASSPAGQGRTNEAFF.

The sample holds many counts of this clonotype. V usage is TRBV27 and J usage is TRBJ2-5; no clear D gene. With 6 bases removed from V and 5 bases from J, the gap between germline ends came to 10 bases. Germline V CDR1 and CDR2: MNHEY, SMNVEV (reference sequence). The CDR3 has 12 residues. CDR3 amino acids: CASRHSWETQYF. CDR3 coding DNA: TGTGCCAGCAGACACAGCTGGGAGACCCAGTACTTC.

This clonotype showed up just a few times. The chain joins TRBV6-1 to TRBJ2-7; 10 positions agree with TRBD2. The germline V gene encodes CDR1 MNHNS and CDR2 SASEGT. This CDR3 spans 16 amino acids. V lost 1 base, J lost 3 bases, and 6 bases stayed unmatched. The CDR3 loop is CASSEVSGRGDYEQYV. The CDR3 region has the DNA TGTGCCAGCAGTGAAGTGAGCGGGAGGGGAGACTACGAGCAGTACGTC.